Listed here are 20 T cell receptor beta chains from one sample, sequenced in a study of T cell responses to AZD1222 COVID-19 vaccine. The table came from immunoSEQ multiplex PCR; TCRdb's copy has only in-frame clones and leaves some out. The repertoire consists of 140,000 to 150,000 clones, with 70% to 90% occurring once and the leading ten covering 8%. The specimen was peripheral blood, collected on day 0 of AZD1222 vaccination. Receptors were obtained from an adult in good health.

The V and J genes are TRBV29-1 and TRBJ1-6, with TRBD1 matching over 8 bases. Trimming took 7 bases from V and 8 from J; bases not matched to a gene: 7. The CDR3 loop spans 13 amino acids. Per germline, CDR1 SQVTM and CDR2 ANQGSEA. CDR3 sequence: CSAATGADSPLHF. CDR3 nucleotides: TGCAGCGCCGCGACAGGGGCAGATTCACCCCTCCACTTT.

The chain recombines TRBV27 with TRBJ1-1; maybe TRBD1 (5 bases). Germline-derived CDR1 and CDR2 are MNHEY and SMNVEV (reference sequence). The CDR3 sequence is 16 residues long. V shed 5 bases and J shed 1 base, with 17 bases lying between them. The CDR3 DNA reads as TGTGCCAGCAGTCTCGCGGGCGTGGGGGGGAACACTGAAGCTTTCTTT. It encodes CASSLAGVGGNTEAFF.

V gene TRBV12-3 or TRBV12-4 combines with J gene TRBJ1-5, with no clear D. V lost 6 bases, J lost 9 bases, and 15 bases lay in between. The CDR3 consists of 13 residues. This CDR3 is CASRREGASPQHF. The CDR3 coding sequence is TGTGCCAGCAGGAGGGAGGGCGCATCGCCCCAGCATTTT.

The chain couples TRBV12-3 or TRBV12-4 to TRBJ1-6; no definite D call. CDR3 size: 13 residues. Trimming stripped 7 bases from V and 8 bases from J, with 12 bases between. CDR3 nucleotide sequence: TGTGCCAGCACCTTGATCGGGGATTCACCCCTCCACTTT. It yields the protein CASTLIGDSPLHF.

CDR3 sequence reads: CASSILDSPYEQYF. CDR3 bases: TGTGCCAGTAGTATTTTGGACAGCCCCTACGAGCAGTACTTC. The J gene is TRBJ2-7, the V gene TRBV19; TRBD1 might be the D (6 bases). V was pared by 3 bases and J by 2 bases, with 11 bases between. Germline V CDR1 and CDR2: LNHDA, SQIVND (reference sequence). This CDR3 is 14 amino acids long.

The chain links TRBV9 to TRBJ2-5; TRBD1 matches 7 bases. CDR1 SGDLS and CDR2 YYNGEE come from the germline V gene. J lost 2 bases, V lost 3 bases, and 7 bases had no gene match. The CDR3 runs to 15 residues. This CDR3 is CASSARTGPQETQYF. In DNA, the CDR3 is TGTGCCAGCAGCGCCCGGACAGGACCACAAGAGACCCAGTACTTC.

This clone was recorded once. The rearrangement links TRBV10-3 to TRBJ1-1, with a possible D match to TRBD1 (6 bases). Trimming shortened V by 11 bases and J by 2 bases, and 9 bases separated the two germline ends. The CDR3 consists of 11 residues. CDR1 and CDR2 from the germline V gene are ENHRY and SYGVKD. The CDR3 region has the DNA TGTGCCGTACAGGGAAACACTGAAGCTTTCTTT. Protein: CAVQGNTEAFF.

This chain connects TRBV6-5 to TRBJ2-1; 7 bases align to TRBD2. The CDR3 consists of 16 residues. The V gene's germline CDR1 is MNHEY and CDR2 SVGAGI. The trim removed 2 bases at V and 1 base at J, leaving 5 bases unmatched. CDR3 in DNA: TGTGCCAGCAGTTACGGGTCTAGCGGATCCTACAATGAGCAGTTCTTC. As protein: CASSYGSSGSYNEQFF.

V and J are TRBV3-1 (or the pseudogene TRBV3-2) and TRBJ1-6; TRBD1 matches 7 bases. The V gene end was trimmed by 5 bases and the J gene end by 9 bases; junction bases not matched to a gene: 7. Germline V gene lookup returns CDR1 LGHDT and CDR2 YNNKEL (reference sequence). The CDR3 consists of 14 residues. The CDR3: CASSSGTVTSPLHF. In DNA, the CDR3 is TGTGCCAGCAGCTCCGGGACAGTGACTTCACCCCTCCACTTT.

The V call is TRBV30, the J call TRBJ1-2, with no clear D. Germline CDR1 is GTSNPN and CDR2 is SVGIG (reference sequence). This CDR3 contains 14 residues. Trimming pared 0 bases from V and 8 bases from J, leaving 16 bases between. The CDR3: CAWSVLNGIGGYTF. In DNA form, the CDR3 reads TGTGCCTGGAGTGTACTTAATGGGATAGGAGGCTACACCTTC.

The gene calls are TRBV10-3 and TRBJ2-1; 10 bases are a match to TRBD2. The trim removed 2 bases at V and 7 bases at J, leaving 5 bases unmatched. CDR3 length: 15 amino acids. Germline V CDR1 and CDR2: ENHRY, SYGVKD. CDR3 coding DNA: TGTGCCATCAGTGAGCCGGGACTAGCGACTAATGAGCAGTTCTTC. Residues: CAISEPGLATNEQFF.

The J gene is TRBJ1-2, the V gene TRBV24-1; possibly TRBD1 for D (5 bases). The CDR3 is 13 amino acids. The germline CDR1 and CDR2 sequences are KGHDR and SFDVKD. The ends were cut back, 0 bases at V and 7 bases at J, with 8 bases in the middle. CDR3 sequence (DNA): TGTGCCACCAGTGATTTGTTCCAGGGTGGCTACACCTTC. As protein: CATSDLFQGGYTF.

This clone was recorded once. The chain has TRBV11-2 and TRBJ2-2, with D possibly matching TRBD2 (5 bases). The CDR3 contains 14 residues. Germline values: CDR1 SGHAT, CDR2 FQNNGV. V shed 6 bases and J shed 7 bases, with 15 bases lying between them. In DNA form, the CDR3 reads TGTGCCAGCAGTCAGGACTTACGAAACGGGGAGCTGTTTTTT. Its protein product is CASSQDLRNGELFF.

This chain links TRBV9 with TRBJ2-1, with D possibly matching TRBD2 (5 bases). Germline CDR1 and CDR2: SGDLS and YYNGEE. The CDR3 is 18 amino acids. Trimming shortened V by 3 bases and J by 3 bases, and 22 bases separated the two germline ends. Here the CDR3 reads CASSGGGDRNPNYNEQFF. In DNA form, the CDR3 reads TGTGCCAGCAGCGGAGGAGGTGACCGTAATCCCAACTACAATGAGCAGTTCTTC.

The gene calls are TRBV2 and TRBJ1-2; TRBD1 might be the D (5 bases). This CDR3 comprises 14 residues. Germline V gene lookup returns CDR1 SNHLY and CDR2 FYNNEI. V was cut by 6 bases and J by 2 bases, with 13 bases left in between. The CDR3 sequence is CASRKDGQNYGYTF. The DNA of the CDR3 is TGTGCCAGCAGGAAGGACGGACAAAACTATGGCTACACCTTC.

The rearrangement links TRBV7-2 to TRBJ1-2; TRBD1 matches 8 bases. V was pared by 5 bases and J by 4 bases, with 6 bases of the junction left unmatched. Germline V gene data show CDR1 as SGHTA and CDR2 as FQGNSA. The CDR3 covers 14 residues. CDR3: CASSPQTGGYGYTF. The CDR3 bases are TGTGCCAGCAGCCCACAAACAGGGGGCTATGGCTACACCTTC.

The V gene is TRBV12-5, the J gene TRBJ2-1, with D possibly TRBD2 on 6 matching bases. The CDR3 has 17 residues. Germline CDR1 and CDR2: LGHNT and FRNRAP. V was trimmed by 0 bases and J by 7 bases, leaving 19 bases between them. The CDR3: CASGLVTGQFLANEQFF. DNA for the CDR3: TGTGCTAGTGGTTTGGTAACCGGCCAGTTTCTAGCGAATGAGCAGTTCTTC.

Only one count was recorded for this clone. V gene TRBV2 combines with J gene TRBJ1-1, with 9 bases identical to TRBD1. CDR1 is SNHLY, CDR2 FYNNEI, per germline. Trimming took 10 bases from V and 1 from J; bases not matched to a gene: 7. This CDR3 is built from 14 residues. The CDR3 loop is CATLQGARNTEAFF. CDR3 coding DNA: TGTGCCACCTTACAGGGGGCGCGGAACACTGAAGCTTTCTTT.

This chain joins TRBV21-1 and TRBJ1-4; the DNA was not used to check the table's D call, TRBD1. TRBV21-1 constitutes a pseudogene. The CDR3 contains 15 residues. In DNA form, the CDR3 reads TGTGCCAGCAGCAAGGAGACGGGACAGCATGAAAAACTGTTTTTT. Protein: CASSKETGQHEKLFF.

This clone was counted only a few times. The V gene is TRBV6-5, the J gene TRBJ1-2; tentatively, D is TRBD1 (6 bases). Deletions cut 6 bases from V and 6 bases from J, with 14 bases between. Germline V gene data show CDR1 as MNHEY and CDR2 as SVGAGI. This CDR3 region has 13 residues. Written as DNA, the CDR3 is TGTGCCAGCAGACTTACAGGGATAGATGGCTACACCTTC. Its protein product is CASRLTGIDGYTF.